The entry that follows covers one TCR beta chain sequence. Antigen specificity is unknown. Here immunoSEQ multiplex PCR was the method, and the copy in TCRdb shows in-frame clones only, minus some. The sample gives fewer than 40,000 clones, 76% of which show up once; about 6.6% is in the top ten. CDR1 MGHRA and CDR2 YSYEKL come from the germline V gene. Trimming removed 0 bases from V and 4 bases from J, with 16 bases in between. The CDR3 covers 17 residues. This specimen belongs to a study of STAT5B mutations in CD4+ large granular lymphocyte leukemia. Study-wide results and caveats: Compared with healthy controls (2/35), patient top clones favored TRBV06 (8/27). Without HLA matching, higher CD4+ than CD8+ T-LGLL clonality could reflect small sample size.

This sequence was found in a human donor in good health. V and J are TRBV4-1 and TRBJ1-3; D is undetermined. The source material was CD4+ T cells from blood buffy coats. The CDR3 sequence is CASSQDHPRTLGNTIYF. Written as DNA, the CDR3 is TGCGCCAGCAGCCAAGATCACCCTCGGACGTTAGGAAACACCATATATTTT.